The 17 T cell receptor beta chains reported below all come from one sample, sequenced in a study of regulatory T cells in long-lasting Graves disease. Documented time point: newly diagnosed GD, antithyroid drugs for less than 3 months. PBMC-derived RNA was used for the TCR library. Both iRepertoire HTBI primers and Arm-PCR of CDR3 regions were used to build the TCR beta libraries. TCRdb recomputed calls from the multiplex PCR reads with MiXCR, one row per CDR3 protein. The sample lists around 500,000 distinct CDR3 sequences; approximately 13% were seen once. The same specimen was also included in a second study, on T cells in Graves' hyperthyroidism and ophthalmopathy.

The sample in question was peripheral blood mononuclear cells (PBMCs), obtained at new diagnosis, from a patient treated with antithyroid drugs. These receptors all stem from a young man with Graves disease.

This clonotype was seen many times. The chain recombines TRBV20-1 with TRBJ2-2; 10 positions match TRBD1. V was clipped by 5 bases and J by 5 bases; unmatched bases: 11. The CDR3 has 16 residues. The germline V gene encodes CDR1 DFQATT and CDR2 SNEGSKA (reference sequence). CDR3 bases: TGCAGTGCTCCGACAGGGGGCCCTTTAGGGACCGGGGAGCTGTTTTTT. Its translation: CSAPTGGPLGTGELFF.

The chain couples TRBV20-1 to TRBJ1-4; a weak D match, TRBD1 (5 bases). Germline V CDR1 and CDR2: DFQATT, SNEGSKA (reference sequence). This CDR3 is built from 13 residues. Trimming left V 3 bases short and J 5 bases short, with 10 bases between. CDR3 sequence (DNA): TGCAGTGCTAGGGGACTGAACAATGAAAAACTGTTTTTT. It codes for CSARGLNNEKLFF.

This clonotype came up a few times. V gene TRBV5-5 combines with J gene TRBJ2-2, with D perhaps given as TRBD1 or TRBD2 (5 bases each). Germline assignment: CDR1 SGHKS and CDR2 YYEKEE (reference sequence). Trimming took 0 bases from V and 7 from J, leaving 13 bases between them. The CDR3 length is 15 residues. CDR3 residues: CASSLAVRAGGELFF. CDR3 DNA sequence: TGTGCCAGCAGCTTGGCCGTCAGGGCGGGCGGGGAGCTGTTTTTT. Variable domain in full (rest from reference TRBV5-5 and TRBJ2-2): DAGVTQSPTHLIKTRGQQVTLRCSPISGHKSVSWYQQVLGQGPQFIFQYYEKEERGRGNFPDRFSARQFPNYSSELNVNALLLGDSALYLCASSLAVRAGGELFFGEGSRLTVL.

As regards this clonotype: This sequence may be a read error, since a much larger clone differs from it by one base. The conserved final phenylalanine or tryptophan is absent from the CDR3, which likely points to a read error. This chain joins TRBV10-3 and TRBJ1-1; D perhaps matches TRBD1 (5 bases). This CDR3 is built from 15 residues. V gave up 5 bases and J gave up 0 bases, with 13 bases separating them. CDR1 is ENHRY and CDR2 is SYGVKD in the germline V gene. CDR3 sequence (DNA): TGTGCCATCAGTATAGGGGCCCAGATGAACACTGAAGCTTTCCTT. This sequence encodes CAISIGAQMNTEAFL.

This rearrangement joins TRBV6-6 to TRBJ2-1; the match to TRBD2 covers 9 bases. Germline lookup yields CDR1 MNHNY and CDR2 SVGAGI (reference sequence). CDR3 length: 16 amino acids. V dropped 0 bases and J dropped 2; count of bases not matched to a gene: 2. The DNA for the CDR3 is TGTGCCAGCAGTTACTCGACTAGCGGCCCCTACAATGAGCAGTTCTTC. This codes for CASSYSTSGPYNEQFF.

This clonotype was seen repeatedly, ten times or more. J is TRBJ1-5 and V is TRBV5-1; 8 bases agree with TRBD1. CDR3 size: 18 residues. Looked up from germline, CDR1 is SGHRS and CDR2 is YFSETQ. V shed 3 bases, J shed 4 bases, and the junction held 15 bases outside the gene matches. The CDR3 protein is CASSWTPDRVVCNQPQHF. As DNA, the CDR3 is TGCGCCAGCAGCTGGACCCCGGACAGGGTCGTCTGTAATCAGCCCCAGCATTTT.

This clonotype was recorded many times. The chain has TRBV6-1 and TRBJ2-7; 14 nucleotides align to TRBD2. V was pared by 5 bases and J by 1 base, with 7 bases of the junction left unmatched. This CDR3 spans 17 amino acids. The germline CDR1 and CDR2 sequences are MNHNS and SASEGT. CDR3: CASSHGTSGRGSYEQYF. The CDR3 nucleotides read TGTGCCAGCAGTCACGGGACTAGCGGGAGAGGGTCCTACGAGCAGTACTTC.

The sample holds many counts of this clonotype. CDR3 loop: CASSLDHGTANTGELFF. For the CDR3, the DNA is TGCGCCAGCAGCTTGGACCACGGGACAGCGAACACCGGGGAGCTGTTTTTT. The chain links TRBV5-1 to TRBJ2-2; 7 nucleotides agree with TRBD1. CDR1 is SGHRS and CDR2 is YFSETQ in the germline V gene. Losses at the gene ends were 0 bases for V and 0 bases for J; bases not matched to a gene: 5. This CDR3 contains 17 residues.

At least ten counts were recorded for this clonotype. V usage is TRBV20-1 and J usage is TRBJ2-1; D might be TRBD1 or TRBD2, each matching 5 bases. Trimming took 6 bases from V and 10 from J, leaving 13 bases between them. The V gene's germline CDR1 is DFQATT and CDR2 SNEGSKA (reference sequence). The CDR3 totals 11 residues. CDR3 sequence: CSAREWGEQFF. The CDR3 DNA sequence: TGCAGTGCCCGTGAGTGGGGGGAGCAGTTCTTC.

This clonotype occurred many times. This chain joins TRBV12-3 or TRBV12-4 and TRBJ1-1; 11 positions agree with TRBD1. J lost 3 bases, V lost 10 bases, and 10 bases had no gene match. The CDR3 spans 15 residues. This CDR3 is CATNLRDRGDTEAFF. CDR3 nucleotides: TGTGCCACCAATCTTAGGGACAGGGGGGACACTGAAGCTTTCTTT.

This chain connects TRBV19 to TRBJ2-1; D is perhaps TRBD1 (6 bases). This CDR3 is built from 14 residues. V was clipped by 7 bases and J by 10 bases, with 20 bases between them. Germline-derived CDR1 and CDR2 are LNHDA and SQIVND (reference sequence). The CDR3 here is CASKLGTGPLEQFF. The CDR3 bases are TGTGCCAGTAAATTGGGAACAGGGCCTTTGGAGCAGTTCTTC. Looking up the rest from reference TRBV19 and TRBJ2-1 gives the full variable domain: DGGITQSPKYLFRKEGQNVTLSCEQNLNHDAMYWYRQDPGQGLRLIYYSQIVNDFQKGDIAEGYSVSREKKESFPLTVTSAQKNPTAFYLCASKLGTGPLEQFFGPGTRLTVL.

The table lists this clonotype with many counts. The chain has TRBV28 and TRBJ1-6; D is perhaps TRBD1 (5 bases). Per the germline V gene, CDR1 is MDHEN and CDR2 is SYDVKM. The V and J ends lost 2 bases and 12 bases respectively, with 8 bases between them. The CDR3 has 12 amino acids. The CDR3 is CASSLPGEPLHF. In DNA form, the CDR3 reads TGTGCCAGCAGTTTACCGGGGGAACCCCTCCACTTT.

This clonotype was counted at least ten times. The V gene is TRBV6-2 or TRBV6-3, the J gene TRBJ1-6; tentatively, D is TRBD1 (5 bases). This CDR3 contains 15 residues. Germline values: CDR1 MNHEY, CDR2 SVGEGT. V dropped 8 bases and J dropped 0 bases, with 11 bases sitting between them. In DNA form, the CDR3 reads TGTGCCAGCGGCCGACAGAGCTCCTATAATTCACCCCTCCACTTT. Translated, it gives CASGRQSSYNSPLHF.

The CDR3 region is CASSPSGARETQYF. CDR3 DNA: TGTGCCAGCTCACCATCGGGGGCTAGAGAGACCCAGTACTTC. This chain joins TRBV18 and TRBJ2-5; the D gene could be TRBD1 or TRBD2 (6 bases each). The CDR3 length is 14 residues. CDR1 is KGHSH, CDR2 LQKENI, per germline. V lost 2 bases and J lost 4, with 11 bases in between.

The chain is built from TRBV7-9 and TRBJ1-1, with TRBD1 as a possible D gene (5 bases). The CDR3 spans 16 residues. Germline V gene data show CDR1 as SEHNR and CDR2 as FQNEAQ (reference sequence). V was cut by 5 bases and J by 0 bases, with 16 bases left in between. CDR3 in DNA: TGTGCCAGCAGCCGCCGGGGGGGGGGGATGAACACTGAAGCTTTCTTT. Residues: CASSRRGGGMNTEAFF.

This clonotype occurred a few times. V gene TRBV30 combines with J gene TRBJ2-2; D is unresolved. Germline assignment: CDR1 GTSNPN and CDR2 SVGIG (reference sequence). The ends were cut back, 3 bases at V and 5 bases at J, with 10 bases in the middle. This CDR3 comprises 13 residues. The CDR3 DNA reads as TGTGCCTGGAGGGGGTGGAGTACCGGGGAGCTGTTTTTT. Its translation is CAWRGWSTGELFF.

This clonotype was found many times. The chain joins TRBV24-1 to TRBJ2-1; 14 bases align to TRBD2. V dropped 3 bases and J dropped 10; count of bases not matched to a gene: 13. The CDR3 is made up of 18 amino acids. Per the germline V gene, CDR1 is KGHDR and CDR2 is SFDVKD. For the CDR3, the DNA is TGTGCCACCAGTGATCTAGTTGGGACTAGCGGGAGCCGGCCGGAGCAGTTCTTC. Protein product: CATSDLVGTSGSRPEQFF.